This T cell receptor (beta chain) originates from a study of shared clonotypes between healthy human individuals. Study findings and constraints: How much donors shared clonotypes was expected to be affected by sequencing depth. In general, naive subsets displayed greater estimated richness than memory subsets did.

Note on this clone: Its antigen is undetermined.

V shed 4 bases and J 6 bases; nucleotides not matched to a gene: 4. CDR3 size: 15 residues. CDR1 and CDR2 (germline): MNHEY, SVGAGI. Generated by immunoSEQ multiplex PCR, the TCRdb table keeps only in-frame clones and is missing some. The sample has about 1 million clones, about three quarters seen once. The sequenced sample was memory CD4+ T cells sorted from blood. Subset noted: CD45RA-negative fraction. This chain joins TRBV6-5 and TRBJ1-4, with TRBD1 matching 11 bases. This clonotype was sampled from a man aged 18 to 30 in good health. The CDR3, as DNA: TGTGCCAGCAGTTTTCGGACAGGGGGCGATGAAAAACTGTTTTTT. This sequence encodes CASSFRTGGDEKLFF.